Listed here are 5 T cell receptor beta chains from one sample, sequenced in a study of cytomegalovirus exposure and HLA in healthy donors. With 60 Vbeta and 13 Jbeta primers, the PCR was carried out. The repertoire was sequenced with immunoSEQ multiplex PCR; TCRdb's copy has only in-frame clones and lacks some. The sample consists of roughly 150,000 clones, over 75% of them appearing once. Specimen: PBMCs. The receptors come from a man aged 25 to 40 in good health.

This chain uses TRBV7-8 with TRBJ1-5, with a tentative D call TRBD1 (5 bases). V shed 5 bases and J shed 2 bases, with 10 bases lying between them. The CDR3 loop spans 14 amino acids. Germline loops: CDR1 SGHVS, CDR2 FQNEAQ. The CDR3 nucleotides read TGTGCCAGCAGCGCAGACAGTGGCAATCAGCCCCAGCATTTT. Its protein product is CASSADSGNQPQHF. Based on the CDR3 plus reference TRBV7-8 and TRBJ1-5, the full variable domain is GAGVSQSPRYKVAKRGQDVALRCDPISGHVSLFWYQQALGQGPEFLTYFQNEAQLDKSGLPSDRFFAERPEGSVSTLKIQRTQQEDSAVYLCASSADSGNQPQHFGDGTRLSIL.

CDR3 residues: CASSRRDYSDTQYF. DNA of the CDR3: TGTGCCAGCAGTCGCCGGGACTACTCAGATACGCAGTATTTT. The chain combines TRBV27 with TRBJ2-3; TRBD2 matches 7 bases. Germline V lookup: CDR1 MNHEY, CDR2 SMNVEV (reference sequence). This CDR3 is built from 14 residues. After removal of 5 bases from V and 4 bases from J, the junction contained 6 bases not matched to a gene.

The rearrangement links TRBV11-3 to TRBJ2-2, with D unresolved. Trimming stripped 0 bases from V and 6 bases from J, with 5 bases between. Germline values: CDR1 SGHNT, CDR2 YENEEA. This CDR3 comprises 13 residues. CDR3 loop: CASSLETPGELFF. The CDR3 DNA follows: TGTGCCAGCAGCTTAGAGACTCCCGGGGAGCTGTTTTTT. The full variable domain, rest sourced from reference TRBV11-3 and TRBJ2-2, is EAGVVQSPRYKIIEKKQPVAFWCNPISGHNTLYWYLQNLGQGPELLIRYENEEAVDDSQLPKDRFSAERLKGVDSTLKIQPAELGDSAVYLCASSLETPGELFFGEGSRLTVL.

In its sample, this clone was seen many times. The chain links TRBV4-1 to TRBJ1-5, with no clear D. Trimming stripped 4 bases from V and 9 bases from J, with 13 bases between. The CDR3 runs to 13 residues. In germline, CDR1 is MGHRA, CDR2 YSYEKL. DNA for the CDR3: TGCGCCAGCAGCCCTCGGGGAAGTCCGCCCCAGCATTTT. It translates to CASSPRGSPPQHF.

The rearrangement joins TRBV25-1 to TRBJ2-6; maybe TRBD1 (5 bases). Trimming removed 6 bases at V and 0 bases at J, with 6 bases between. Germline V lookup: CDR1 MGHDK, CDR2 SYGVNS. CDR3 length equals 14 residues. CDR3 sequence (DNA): TGTGCCAGCAGACAGGCCTCTGGGGCCAACGTCCTGACTTTC. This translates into CASRQASGANVLTF. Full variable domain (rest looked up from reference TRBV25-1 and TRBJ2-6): EADIYQTPRYLVIGTGKKITLECSQTMGHDKMYWYQQDPGMELHLIHYSYGVNSTEKGDLSSESTVSRIRTEHFPLTLESARPSHTSQYLCASRQASGANVLTFGAGSRLTVL.